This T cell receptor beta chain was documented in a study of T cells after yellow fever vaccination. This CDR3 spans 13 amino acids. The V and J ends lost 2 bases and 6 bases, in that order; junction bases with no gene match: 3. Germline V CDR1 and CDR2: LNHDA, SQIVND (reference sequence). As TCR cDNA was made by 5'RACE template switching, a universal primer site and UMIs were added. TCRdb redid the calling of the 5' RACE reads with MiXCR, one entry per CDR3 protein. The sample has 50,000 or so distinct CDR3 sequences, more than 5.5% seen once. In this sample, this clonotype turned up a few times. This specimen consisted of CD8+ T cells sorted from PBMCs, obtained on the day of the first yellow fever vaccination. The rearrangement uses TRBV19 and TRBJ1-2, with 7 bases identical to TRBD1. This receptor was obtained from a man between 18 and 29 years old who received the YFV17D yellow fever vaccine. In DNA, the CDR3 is TGTGCCAGTAGTATAACAGGGGACAATGGCTACACCTTC. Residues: CASSITGDNGYTF.